Each of the 5 T cell receptor beta chains below was sequenced from the same sample in a study of cytomegalovirus exposure and HLA in healthy donors. Vbeta (60) and Jbeta (13) primers were used in the PCR. Method: immunoSEQ multiplex PCR; TCRdb's copy keeps in-frame clones and lacks some. The sample has about 150,000 clones, 80% seen once. Material for sequencing was PBMCs. These receptors all come from a man between 25 and 39 years old in good health and CMV-seropositive.

The chain links TRBV29-1 to TRBJ1-3; the D is unclear. The length of the CDR3 is 16 residues. Trimming removed 7 bases at V and 0 bases at J, with 19 bases between. The V gene's germline CDR1 is SQVTM and CDR2 ANQGSEA. CDR3 protein: CSGNLTTPNSGNTIYF. CDR3 DNA: TGCAGCGGGAACCTCACGACACCCAACTCTGGAAACACCATATATTTT.

In its sample, this clone was seen once. The chain recombines TRBV4-1 with TRBJ2-1; maybe TRBD2 (5 bases). Trimming removed 1 base from V and 5 bases from J, with 15 bases in between. The germline gives CDR1 MGHRA, CDR2 YSYEKL. CDR3 length equals 16 residues. The CDR3 is CASSQGKGSGDNEQFF. DNA for the CDR3: TGCGCCAGCAGCCAAGGGAAAGGGAGTGGTGACAATGAGCAGTTCTTC.

This chain connects TRBV27 to TRBJ2-2; 8 nucleotides agree with TRBD2. This CDR3 contains 14 residues. The germline gives CDR1 MNHEY, CDR2 SMNVEV (reference sequence). V dropped 3 bases and J dropped 4; count of bases not matched to a gene: 1. The CDR3 DNA sequence: TGTGCCAGCAGTTTCCGGGAGGGCACCGGGGAGCTGTTTTTT. Translation: CASSFREGTGELFF.

This clone was seen more than once but under ten times. The chain links TRBV5-4 to TRBJ2-7, with 9 nucleotides matching TRBD2. J gave up 7 bases and V 4 bases, and 12 bases lay outside the gene matches. Germline-derived CDR1 and CDR2 are SGHNT and YYREEE (reference sequence). This CDR3 has 15 residues. The CDR3 region is CASSPGREGFREQYF. Here the CDR3 DNA reads TGTGCCAGCAGCCCAGGGCGGGAGGGGTTTCGGGAGCAGTACTTC.

Written as DNA, the CDR3 is TGTGCCAGCCAGAACAGGGGCAATCAGCCCCAGCATTTT. It yields the protein CASQNRGNQPQHF. The gene calls are TRBV28 and TRBJ1-5; D is perhaps TRBD1 (6 bases). Germline V lookup: CDR1 MDHEN, CDR2 SYDVKM. This CDR3 region has 13 residues. The germline V and J ends were trimmed by 8 bases and 2 bases, with 10 bases remaining between them.